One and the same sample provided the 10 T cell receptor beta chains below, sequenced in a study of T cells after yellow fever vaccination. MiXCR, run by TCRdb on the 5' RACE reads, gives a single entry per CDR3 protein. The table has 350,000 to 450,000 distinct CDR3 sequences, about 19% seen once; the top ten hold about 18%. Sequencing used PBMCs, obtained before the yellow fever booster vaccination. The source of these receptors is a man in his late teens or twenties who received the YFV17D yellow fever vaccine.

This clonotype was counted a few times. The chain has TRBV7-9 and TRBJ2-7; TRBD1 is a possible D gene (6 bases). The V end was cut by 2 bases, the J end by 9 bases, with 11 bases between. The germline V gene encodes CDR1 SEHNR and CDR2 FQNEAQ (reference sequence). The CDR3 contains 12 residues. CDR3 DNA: TGTGCCAGCAGCTTAAAGGGGGACGCGCAGTACTTC. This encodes CASSLKGDAQYF.

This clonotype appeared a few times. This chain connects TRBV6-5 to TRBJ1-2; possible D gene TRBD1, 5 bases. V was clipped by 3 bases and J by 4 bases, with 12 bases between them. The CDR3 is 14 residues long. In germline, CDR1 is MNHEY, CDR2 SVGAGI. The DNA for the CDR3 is TGTGCCAGCAGTTATTCCCCGGGGCCCTATGGCTACACCTTC. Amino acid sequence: CASSYSPGPYGYTF.

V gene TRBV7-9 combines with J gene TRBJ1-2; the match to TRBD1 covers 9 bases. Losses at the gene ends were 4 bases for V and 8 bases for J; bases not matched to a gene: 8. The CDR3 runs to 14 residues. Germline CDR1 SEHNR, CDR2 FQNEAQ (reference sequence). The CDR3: CASSSRDRDEGYTF. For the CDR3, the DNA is TGTGCCAGCAGCTCCCGGGACAGGGACGAGGGCTACACCTTC.

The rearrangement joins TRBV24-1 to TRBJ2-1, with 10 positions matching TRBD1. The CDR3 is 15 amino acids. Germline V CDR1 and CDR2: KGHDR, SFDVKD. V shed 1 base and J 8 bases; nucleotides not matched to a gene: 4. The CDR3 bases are TGTGCCACCAGTGATTTTGGGACAGGGGTTGATGAGCAGTTCTTC. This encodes CATSDFGTGVDEQFF.

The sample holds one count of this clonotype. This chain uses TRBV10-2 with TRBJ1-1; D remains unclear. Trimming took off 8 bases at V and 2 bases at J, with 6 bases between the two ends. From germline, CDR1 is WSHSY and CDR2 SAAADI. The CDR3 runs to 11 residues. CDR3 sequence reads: CASEKNTEAFF. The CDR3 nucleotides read TGCGCCAGCGAAAAAAACACTGAAGCTTTCTTT.

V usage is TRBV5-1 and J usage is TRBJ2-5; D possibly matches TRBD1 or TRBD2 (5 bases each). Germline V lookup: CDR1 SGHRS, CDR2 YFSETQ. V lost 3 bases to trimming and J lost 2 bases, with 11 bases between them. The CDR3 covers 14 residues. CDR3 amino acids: CASSWGRSQETQYF. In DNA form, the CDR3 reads TGCGCCAGCAGCTGGGGACGGTCGCAAGAGACCCAGTACTTC.

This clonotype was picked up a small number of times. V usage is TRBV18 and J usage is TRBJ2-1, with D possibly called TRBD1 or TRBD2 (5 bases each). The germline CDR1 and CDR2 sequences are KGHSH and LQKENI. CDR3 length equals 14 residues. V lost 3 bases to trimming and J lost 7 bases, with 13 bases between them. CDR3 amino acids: CASSPLGRGNEQFF. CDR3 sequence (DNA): TGTGCCAGCTCACCCTTGGGACGTGGGAATGAGCAGTTCTTC.

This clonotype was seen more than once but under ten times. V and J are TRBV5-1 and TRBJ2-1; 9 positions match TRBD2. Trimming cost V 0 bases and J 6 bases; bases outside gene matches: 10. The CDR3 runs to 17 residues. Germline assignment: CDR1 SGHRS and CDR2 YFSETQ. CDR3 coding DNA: TGCGCCAGCAGCTTGGTTGGCGGGGGGGCCGACCGCAATGAGCAGTTCTTC. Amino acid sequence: CASSLVGGGADRNEQFF.

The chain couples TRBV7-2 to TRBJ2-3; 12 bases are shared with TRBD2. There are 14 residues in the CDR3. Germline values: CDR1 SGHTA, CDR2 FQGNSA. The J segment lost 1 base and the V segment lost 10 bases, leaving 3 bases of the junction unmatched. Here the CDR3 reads CAIRTSGGTDTQYF. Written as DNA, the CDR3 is TGTGCCATTAGGACTAGCGGGGGCACAGATACGCAGTATTTT.

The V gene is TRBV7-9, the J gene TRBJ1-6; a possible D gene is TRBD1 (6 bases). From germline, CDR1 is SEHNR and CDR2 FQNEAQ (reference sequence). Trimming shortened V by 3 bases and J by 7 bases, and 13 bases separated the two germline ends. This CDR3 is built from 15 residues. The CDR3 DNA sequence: TGTGCCAGCAGCTTGACGGACAGCTACAATTCACCCCTCCACTTT. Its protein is CASSLTDSYNSPLHF.